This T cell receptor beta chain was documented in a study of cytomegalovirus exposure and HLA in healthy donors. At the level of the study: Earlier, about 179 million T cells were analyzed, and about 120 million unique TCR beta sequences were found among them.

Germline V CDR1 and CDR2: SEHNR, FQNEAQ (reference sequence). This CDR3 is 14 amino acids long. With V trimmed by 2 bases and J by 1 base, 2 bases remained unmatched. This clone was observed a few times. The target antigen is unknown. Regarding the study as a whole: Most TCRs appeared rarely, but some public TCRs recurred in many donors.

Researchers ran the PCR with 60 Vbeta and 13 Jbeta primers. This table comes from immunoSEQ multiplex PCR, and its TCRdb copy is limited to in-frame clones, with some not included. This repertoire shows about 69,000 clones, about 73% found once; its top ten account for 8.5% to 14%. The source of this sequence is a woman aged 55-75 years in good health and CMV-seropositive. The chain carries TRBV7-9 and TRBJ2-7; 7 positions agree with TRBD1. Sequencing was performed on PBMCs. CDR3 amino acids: CASSLWDRSYEQYF. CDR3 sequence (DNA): TGTGCCAGCAGCTTATGGGACAGATCCTACGAGCAGTACTTC.